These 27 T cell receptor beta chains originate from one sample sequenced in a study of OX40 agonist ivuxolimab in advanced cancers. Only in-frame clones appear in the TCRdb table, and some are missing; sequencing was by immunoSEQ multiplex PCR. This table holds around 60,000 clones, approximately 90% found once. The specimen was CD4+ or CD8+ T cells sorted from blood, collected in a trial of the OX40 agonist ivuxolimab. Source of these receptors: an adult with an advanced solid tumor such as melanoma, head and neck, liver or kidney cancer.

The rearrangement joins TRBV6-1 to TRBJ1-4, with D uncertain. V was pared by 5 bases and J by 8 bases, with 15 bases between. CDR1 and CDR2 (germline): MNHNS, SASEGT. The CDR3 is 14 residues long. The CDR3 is CASSRVGNSEKLFF. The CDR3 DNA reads TGTGCCAGCAGTAGGGTGGGGAATTCGGAAAAACTGTTTTTT.

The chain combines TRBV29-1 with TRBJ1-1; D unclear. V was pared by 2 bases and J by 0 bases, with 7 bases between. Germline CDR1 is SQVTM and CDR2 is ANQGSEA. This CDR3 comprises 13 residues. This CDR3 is CSVESGVNTEAFF. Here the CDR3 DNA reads TGCAGCGTTGAATCCGGGGTGAACACTGAAGCTTTCTTT.

The CDR3 loop is CASSPGSVQPQHF. In nucleotides, the CDR3 is TGTGCCAGCAGCCCAGGGTCGGTTCAGCCCCAGCATTTT. The J gene is TRBJ1-5, the V gene TRBV2, with D possibly being TRBD1 (5 bases). The CDR3 is made up of 13 amino acids. V shed 6 bases and J shed 6 bases, with 12 bases lying between them. Germline V lookup: CDR1 SNHLY, CDR2 FYNNEI.

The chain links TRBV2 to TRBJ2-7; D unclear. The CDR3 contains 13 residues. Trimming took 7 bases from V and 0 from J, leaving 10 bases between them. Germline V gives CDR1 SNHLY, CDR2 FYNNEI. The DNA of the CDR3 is TGTGCCAGCAACGACTGGGCCTCCTACGAGCAGTACTTC. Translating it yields CASNDWASYEQYF.

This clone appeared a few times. The CDR3 region is CASSASGGNIQYF. In DNA, the CDR3 is TGTGCCAGTAGTGCTAGCGGGGGGAACATTCAGTACTTC. V gene TRBV19 combines with J gene TRBJ2-4; TRBD2 agrees at 11 bases. CDR1 and CDR2 from the germline V gene are LNHDA and SQIVND (reference sequence). V shed 5 bases and J 7 bases; nucleotides not matched to a gene: 1. The CDR3 runs to 13 residues.

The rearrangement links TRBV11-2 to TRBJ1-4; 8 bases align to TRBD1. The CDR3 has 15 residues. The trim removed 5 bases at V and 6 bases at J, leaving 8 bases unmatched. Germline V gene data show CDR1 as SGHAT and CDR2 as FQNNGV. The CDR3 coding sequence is TGTGCCAGCAGCCTCGGACAGGGTAAACATGAAAAACTGTTTTTT. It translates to CASSLGQGKHEKLFF.

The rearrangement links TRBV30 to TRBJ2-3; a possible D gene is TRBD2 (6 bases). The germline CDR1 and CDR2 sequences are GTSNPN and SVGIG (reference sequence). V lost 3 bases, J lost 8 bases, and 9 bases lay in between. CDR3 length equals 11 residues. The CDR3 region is CAWSPGVTQYF. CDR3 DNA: TGTGCCTGGAGCCCGGGAGTTACGCAGTATTTT.

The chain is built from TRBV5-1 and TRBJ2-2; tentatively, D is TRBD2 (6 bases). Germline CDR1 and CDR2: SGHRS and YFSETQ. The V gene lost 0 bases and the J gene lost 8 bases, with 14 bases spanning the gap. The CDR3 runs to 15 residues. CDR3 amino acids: CASSLEGRDDGELFF. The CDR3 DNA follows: TGCGCCAGCAGCTTGGAGGGGCGGGATGATGGGGAGCTGTTTTTT.

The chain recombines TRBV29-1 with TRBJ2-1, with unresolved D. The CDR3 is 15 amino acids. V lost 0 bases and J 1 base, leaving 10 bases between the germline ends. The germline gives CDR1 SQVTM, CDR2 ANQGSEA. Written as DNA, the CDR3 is TGCAGCGTTGAAGATCAGGCTAGATCCTACAATGAGCAGTTCTTC. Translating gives CSVEDQARSYNEQFF.

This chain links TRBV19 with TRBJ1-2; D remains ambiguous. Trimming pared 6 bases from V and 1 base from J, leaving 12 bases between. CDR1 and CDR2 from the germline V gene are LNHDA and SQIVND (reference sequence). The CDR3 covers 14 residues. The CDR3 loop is CASSPTALNYGYTF. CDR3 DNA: TGTGCCAGTAGCCCCACAGCACTTAACTATGGCTACACCTTC. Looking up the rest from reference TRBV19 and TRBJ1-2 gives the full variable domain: DGGITQSPKYLFRKEGQNVTLSCEQNLNHDAMYWYRQDPGQGLRLIYYSQIVNDFQKGDIAEGYSVSREKKESFPLTVTSAQKNPTAFYLCASSPTALNYGYTFGSGTRLTVV.

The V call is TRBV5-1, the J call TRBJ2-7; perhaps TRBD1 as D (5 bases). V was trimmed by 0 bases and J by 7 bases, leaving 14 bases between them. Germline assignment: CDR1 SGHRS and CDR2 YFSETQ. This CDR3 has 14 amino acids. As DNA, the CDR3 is TGCGCCAGCAGCTTGGGCGGCAGGGTTGGGGAGCAGTACTTC. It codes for CASSLGGRVGEQYF. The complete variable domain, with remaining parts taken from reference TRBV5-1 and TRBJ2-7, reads KAGVTQTPRYLIKTRGQQVTLSCSPISGHRSVSWYQQTPGQGLQFLFEYFSETQRNKGNFPGRFSGRQFSNSRSEMNVSTLELGDSALYLCASSLGGRVGEQYFGPGTRLTVT.

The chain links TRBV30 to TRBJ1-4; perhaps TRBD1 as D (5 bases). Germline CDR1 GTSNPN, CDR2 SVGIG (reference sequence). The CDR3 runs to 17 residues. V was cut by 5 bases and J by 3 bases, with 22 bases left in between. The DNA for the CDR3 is TGTGCCTGGGGTCACGGGGGGACGCCAGCCGCTAATGAAAAACTGTTTTTT. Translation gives CAWGHGGTPAANEKLFF.

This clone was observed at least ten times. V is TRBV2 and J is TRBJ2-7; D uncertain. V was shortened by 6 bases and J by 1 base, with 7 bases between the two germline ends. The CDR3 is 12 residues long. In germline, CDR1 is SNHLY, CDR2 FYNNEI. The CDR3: CASSAVSYEQYF. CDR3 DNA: TGTGCCAGCAGCGCGGTATCCTACGAGCAGTACTTC.

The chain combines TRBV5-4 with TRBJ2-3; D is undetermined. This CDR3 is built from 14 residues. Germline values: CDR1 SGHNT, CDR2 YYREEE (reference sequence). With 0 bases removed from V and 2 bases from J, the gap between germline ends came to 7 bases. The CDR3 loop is CASSLDLDTDTQYF. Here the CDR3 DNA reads TGTGCCAGCAGCTTGGATCTGGACACAGATACGCAGTATTTT.

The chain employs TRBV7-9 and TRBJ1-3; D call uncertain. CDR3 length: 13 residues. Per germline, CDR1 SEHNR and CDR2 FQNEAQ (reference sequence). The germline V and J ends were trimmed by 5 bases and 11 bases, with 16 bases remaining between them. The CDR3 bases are TGTGCCAGCAGCGAGGCCCCGGGAGCTGCCATATATTTT. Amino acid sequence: CASSEAPGAAIYF.

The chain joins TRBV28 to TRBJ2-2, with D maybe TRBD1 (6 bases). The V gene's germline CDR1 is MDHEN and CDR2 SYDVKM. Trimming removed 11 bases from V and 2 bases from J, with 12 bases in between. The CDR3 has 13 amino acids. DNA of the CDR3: TGTGCCGCCCGGGACACCAACACCGGGGAGCTGTTTTTT. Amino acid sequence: CAARDTNTGELFF.

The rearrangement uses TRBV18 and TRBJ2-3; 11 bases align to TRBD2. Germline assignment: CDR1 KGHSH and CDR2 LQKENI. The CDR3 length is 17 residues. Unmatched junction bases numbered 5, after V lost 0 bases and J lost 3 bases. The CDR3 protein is CASSPPGLAGGTDTQYF. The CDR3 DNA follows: TGTGCCAGCTCACCACCCGGGCTAGCGGGAGGAACAGATACGCAGTATTTT.

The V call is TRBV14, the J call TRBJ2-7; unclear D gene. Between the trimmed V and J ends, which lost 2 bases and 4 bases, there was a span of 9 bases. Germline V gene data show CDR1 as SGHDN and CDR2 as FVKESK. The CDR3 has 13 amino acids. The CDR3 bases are TGTGCCAGCAGCCAAAGGGCTTTTTACGAGCAGTACTTC. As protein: CASSQRAFYEQYF.

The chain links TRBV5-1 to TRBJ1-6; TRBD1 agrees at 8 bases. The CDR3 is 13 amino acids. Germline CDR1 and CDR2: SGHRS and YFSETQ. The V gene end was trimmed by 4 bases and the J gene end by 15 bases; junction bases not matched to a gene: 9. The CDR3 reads CASSPGNGQGLHF. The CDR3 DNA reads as TGCGCCAGCAGCCCCGGCAATGGACAGGGCCTCCACTTT.

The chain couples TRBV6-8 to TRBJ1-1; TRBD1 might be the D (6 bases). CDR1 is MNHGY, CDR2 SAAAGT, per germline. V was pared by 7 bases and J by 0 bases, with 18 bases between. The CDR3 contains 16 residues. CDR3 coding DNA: TGTGCCAGCAACCAGGAAAACAGGGATATGAACACTGAAGCTTTCTTT. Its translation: CASNQENRDMNTEAFF.

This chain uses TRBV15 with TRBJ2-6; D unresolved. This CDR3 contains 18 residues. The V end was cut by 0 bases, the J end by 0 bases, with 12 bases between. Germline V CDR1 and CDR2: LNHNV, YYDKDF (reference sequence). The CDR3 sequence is CATSREWRQHSGANVLTF. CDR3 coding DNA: TGTGCCACCAGCAGAGAGTGGAGACAACACTCTGGGGCCAACGTCCTGACTTTC.

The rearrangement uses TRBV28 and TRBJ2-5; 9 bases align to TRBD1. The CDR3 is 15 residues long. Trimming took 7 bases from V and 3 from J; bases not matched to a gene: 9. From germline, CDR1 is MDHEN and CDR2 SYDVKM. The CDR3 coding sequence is TGTGCCAGCACCCCCGGGACAGGGCTTGAAGAGACCCAGTACTTC. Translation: CASTPGTGLEETQYF.

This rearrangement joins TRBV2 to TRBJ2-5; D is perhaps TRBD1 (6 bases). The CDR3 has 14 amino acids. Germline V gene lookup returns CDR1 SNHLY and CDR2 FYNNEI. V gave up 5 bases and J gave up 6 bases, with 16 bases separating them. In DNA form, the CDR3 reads TGTGCCAGCAGTCCCGGCAGGGGCGTGCAGACCCAGTACTTC. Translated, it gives CASSPGRGVQTQYF.

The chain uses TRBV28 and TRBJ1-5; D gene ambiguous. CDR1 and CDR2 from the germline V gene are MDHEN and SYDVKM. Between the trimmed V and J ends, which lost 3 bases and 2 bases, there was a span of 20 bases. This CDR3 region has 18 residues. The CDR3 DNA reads TGTGCCAGCAGTTTCCTAAATCTGGGGAGGAGAGGCAATCAGCCCCAGCATTTT. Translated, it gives CASSFLNLGRRGNQPQHF.

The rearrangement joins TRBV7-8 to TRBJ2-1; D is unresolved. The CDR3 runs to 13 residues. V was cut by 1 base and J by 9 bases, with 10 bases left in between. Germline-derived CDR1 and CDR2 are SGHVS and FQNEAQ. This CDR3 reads CASSLGVGAEQFF. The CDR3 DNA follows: TGTGCCAGCAGCTTAGGGGTTGGAGCTGAGCAGTTCTTC.

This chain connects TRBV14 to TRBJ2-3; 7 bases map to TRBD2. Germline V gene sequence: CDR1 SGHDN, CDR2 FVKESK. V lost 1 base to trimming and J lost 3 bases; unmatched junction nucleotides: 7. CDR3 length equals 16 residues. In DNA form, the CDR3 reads TGTGCCAGCAGCCAAGTGGGCGGGAGTACAACAGATACGCAGTATTTT. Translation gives CASSQVGGSTTDTQYF.

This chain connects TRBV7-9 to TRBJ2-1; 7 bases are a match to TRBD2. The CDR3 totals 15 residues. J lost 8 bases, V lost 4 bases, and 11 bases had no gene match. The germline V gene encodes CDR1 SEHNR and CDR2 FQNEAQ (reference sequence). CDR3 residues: CASSSGGGLGYEQFF. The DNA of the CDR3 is TGTGCCAGCAGCTCCGGGGGAGGGCTGGGTTATGAGCAGTTCTTC.